This record looks at one TCR beta chain sequence and its context. The target antigen is unknown. Indicated time point: pre-sensitization, week 0. Treatment: therapeutic diphenylcyclopropenone sensitization with weekly scalp DPC. Whole blood, unfractionated, served as the material for total RNA extraction. The entry originates in a study of human T cells and chemical hapten exposure. Study observations and caveats: Versus controls, expanded TCRs had significantly more large CDR3 similarity clusters.

TCRdb independently ran MiXCR on the RACE reads; one entry per CDR3 protein. The sample holds some 49,000 distinct CDR3 sequences, approximately 10% seen once. This receptor was identified in a woman aged 30 to 39 with alopecia areata. Some clones in this sample may be carry-over from other donors' samples. Source: whole blood, taken in connection with sensitization to the hapten diphenylcyclopropenone (DPC).

CDR3 sequence reads: CASRETLAIKTQYF. The CDR3 bases are TGTGCCAGCAGAGAAACACTAGCGATAAAGACCCAGTACTTC. The V call is TRBV2, the J call TRBJ2-5; 7 bases line up with TRBD2. The CDR3 is made up of 14 amino acids. V was clipped by 6 bases and J by 6 bases; unmatched bases: 10. The germline V gene encodes CDR1 SNHLY and CDR2 FYNNEI. Full variable domain (outside the CDR3, taken from reference TRBV2 and TRBJ2-5): EPEVTQTPSHQVTQMGQEVILRCVPISNHLYFYWYRQILGQKVEFLVSFYNNEISEKSEIFDDQFSVERPDGSNFTLKIRSTKLEDSAMYFCASRETLAIKTQYFGPGTRLLVL.